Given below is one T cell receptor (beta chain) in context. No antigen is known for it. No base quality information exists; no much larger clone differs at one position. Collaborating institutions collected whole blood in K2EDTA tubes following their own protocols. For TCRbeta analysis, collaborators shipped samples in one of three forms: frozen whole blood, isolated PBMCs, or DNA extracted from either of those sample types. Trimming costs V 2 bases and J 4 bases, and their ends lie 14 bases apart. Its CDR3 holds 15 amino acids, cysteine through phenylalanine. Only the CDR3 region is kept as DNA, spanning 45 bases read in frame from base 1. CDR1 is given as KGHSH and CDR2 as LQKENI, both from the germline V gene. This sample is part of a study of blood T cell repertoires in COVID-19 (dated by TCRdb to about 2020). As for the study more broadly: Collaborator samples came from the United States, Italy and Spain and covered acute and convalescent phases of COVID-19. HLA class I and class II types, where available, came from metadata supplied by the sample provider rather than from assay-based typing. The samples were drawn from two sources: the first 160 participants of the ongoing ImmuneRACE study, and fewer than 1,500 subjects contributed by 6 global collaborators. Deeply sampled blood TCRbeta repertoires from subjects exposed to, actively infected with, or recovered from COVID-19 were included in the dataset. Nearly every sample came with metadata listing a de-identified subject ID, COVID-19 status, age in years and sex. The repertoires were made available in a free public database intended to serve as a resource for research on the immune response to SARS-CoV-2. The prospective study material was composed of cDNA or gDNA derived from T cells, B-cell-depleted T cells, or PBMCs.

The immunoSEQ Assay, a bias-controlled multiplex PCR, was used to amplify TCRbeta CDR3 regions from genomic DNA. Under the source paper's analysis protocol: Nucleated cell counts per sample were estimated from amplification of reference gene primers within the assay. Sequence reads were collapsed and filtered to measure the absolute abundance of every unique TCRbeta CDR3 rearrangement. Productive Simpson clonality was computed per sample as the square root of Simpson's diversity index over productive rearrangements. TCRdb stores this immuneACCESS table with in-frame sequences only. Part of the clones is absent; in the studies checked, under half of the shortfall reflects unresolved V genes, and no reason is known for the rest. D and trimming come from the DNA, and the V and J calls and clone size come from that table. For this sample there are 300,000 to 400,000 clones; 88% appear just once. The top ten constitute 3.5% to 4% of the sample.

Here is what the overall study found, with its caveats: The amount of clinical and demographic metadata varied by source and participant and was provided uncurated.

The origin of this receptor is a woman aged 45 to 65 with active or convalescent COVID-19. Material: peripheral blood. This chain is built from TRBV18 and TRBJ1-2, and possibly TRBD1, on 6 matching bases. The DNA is TGTGCCAGCTCACCAGACAACAGGGTAGTCTATGGCTACACCTTC. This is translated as CASSPDNRVVYGYTF.